These T cell receptor beta chains were read from a single sample in a study of T cell repertoires in cytomegalovirus infection. TCRdb passed the reads through MiXCR, listing each CDR3 protein once. Here the sample spans 450,000 to 600,000 distinct CDR3 sequences, approximately 10% being singletons. Material: PBMCs. The receptors derive from a human donor in good health (CMV status not recorded). Some clones in this sample may be carry-over from other donors' samples. Both conserved end residues are part of each CDR3. Fields, in order: CDR3 length, clone size, V gene, J gene, D gene, CDR3 DNA, CDR3 protein. The D gene is left open where the match is weak. The size of a clone is reported for some rows only, either as once, few or many, or as a class for expanded clones.

cdr3_length: 15; clone_size: many; v_call: TRBV19; j_call: TRBJ2-6; d_call: .; cdr3_nt: TGTGCCAGTAGTCTCAGTAGTCCAGGGGCCAACGTCCTGACTTTC; cdr3_aa: CASSLSSPGANVLTF
cdr3_length: 15; clone_size: .; v_call: TRBV10-3; j_call: TRBJ2-7; d_call: TRBD2; cdr3_nt: TGTGCCATCAGTGAGTCGGCGGGAGGGCCCTCCGAGCAGTACTTC; cdr3_aa: CAISESAGGPSEQYF
cdr3_length: 15; clone_size: .; v_call: TRBV29-1; j_call: TRBJ2-5; d_call: .; cdr3_nt: TGCAGCGTTGGGTCGGAGGGGAGCAACCAAGAGACCCAGTACTTC; cdr3_aa: CSVGSEGSNQETQYF
cdr3_length: 15; clone_size: many; v_call: TRBV6-1; j_call: TRBJ2-2; d_call: .; cdr3_nt: TGTGCCAGCAGTCCCCCGGGACGGGACTCCGGGGAGCTGTTTTTT; cdr3_aa: CASSPPGRDSGELFF
cdr3_length: 15; clone_size: many; v_call: TRBV27; j_call: TRBJ2-1; d_call: .; cdr3_nt: TGTGCCAGCAGCCTCGGGTCCCTACCTCACAATGAGCAGTTCTTC; cdr3_aa: CASSLGSLPHNEQFF
cdr3_length: 15; clone_size: .; v_call: TRBV2; j_call: TRBJ1-5; d_call: .; cdr3_nt: TGTGCCAGCAGTGAAGGGGGGACTCGCAATCAGCCCCAGCATTTT; cdr3_aa: CASSEGGTRNQPQHF
cdr3_length: 21; clone_size: many; v_call: TRBV7-3; j_call: TRBJ2-5; d_call: TRBD2; cdr3_nt: TGTGCCAGCAGCTTAAACGCGGCAGGAGCGGGACTAGCGGGAGGTGGGGAGACCCAGTACTTC; cdr3_aa: CASSLNAAGAGLAGGGETQYF
cdr3_length: 17; clone_size: many; v_call: TRBV5-6; j_call: TRBJ2-1; d_call: .; cdr3_nt: TGTGCCAGCAGTTATGCGACAGGGGAGGGACCCTACAATGAGCAGTTCTTC; cdr3_aa: CASSYATGEGPYNEQFF
cdr3_length: 15; clone_size: .; v_call: TRBV6-1; j_call: TRBJ2-1; d_call: TRBD2; cdr3_nt: TGTGCCAGCAGTTATAGCGGACTAGCGATCAATGAGCAGTTCTTC; cdr3_aa: CASSYSGLAINEQFF
cdr3_length: 14; clone_size: many; v_call: TRBV7-2; j_call: TRBJ2-7; d_call: TRBD1; cdr3_nt: TGTGCCAGCAGCGGACAGGGGGTATCCTACGAGCAGTACTTC; cdr3_aa: CASSGQGVSYEQYF
cdr3_length: 15; clone_size: many; v_call: TRBV29-1; j_call: TRBJ1-1; d_call: TRBD1; cdr3_nt: TGCAGCGTTGTAACCTCCGGGACAGGAGACACTGAAGCTTTCTTT; cdr3_aa: CSVVTSGTGDTEAFF
cdr3_length: 16; clone_size: many; v_call: TRBV7-2; j_call: TRBJ2-1; d_call: TRBD2; cdr3_nt: TGTGCCAGCAGCCGCATGACTAGCGGGATTAGGGATGAGCAGTTCTTC; cdr3_aa: CASSRMTSGIRDEQFF
cdr3_length: 14; clone_size: .; v_call: TRBV20-1; j_call: TRBJ2-2; d_call: TRBD2; cdr3_nt: TGCAGTGCTTTAGCGGGAGGAAACACCGGGGAGCTGTTTTTT; cdr3_aa: CSALAGGNTGELFF
cdr3_length: 14; clone_size: .; v_call: TRBV28; j_call: TRBJ1-5; d_call: TRBD1; cdr3_nt: TGTGCCAGCAGTCAAGGACAGGGGGTACAGCCCCAGCATTTT; cdr3_aa: CASSQGQGVQPQHF
cdr3_length: 13; clone_size: many; v_call: TRBV10-3; j_call: TRBJ1-4; d_call: .; cdr3_nt: TGTGCCATCAGTACAGGCGCTAATGAAAAACTGTTTTTT; cdr3_aa: CAISTGANEKLFF
cdr3_length: 14; clone_size: many; v_call: TRBV6-5; j_call: TRBJ2-3; d_call: .; cdr3_nt: TGTGCCAGCAGTTACGGGGACTCCACAGATACGCAGTATTTT; cdr3_aa: CASSYGDSTDTQYF
cdr3_length: 16; clone_size: many; v_call: TRBV7-6; j_call: TRBJ1-4; d_call: .; cdr3_nt: TGTGCCAGCAGCTTAGCCCCCGAGGGGACGAATGAAAAACTGTTTTTT; cdr3_aa: CASSLAPEGTNEKLFF
cdr3_length: 15; clone_size: few; v_call: TRBV9; j_call: TRBJ1-1; d_call: .; cdr3_nt: TGTGCCAGCAGCGTTGGGACCGAGACGTTTCAAGAAGCTTTCTTT; cdr3_aa: CASSVGTETFQEAFF
cdr3_length: 16; clone_size: many; v_call: TRBV7-8; j_call: TRBJ2-1; d_call: TRBD2; cdr3_nt: TGTGCCAGCAGCTTAGGGGCGGGGGGGCCCAACAATGAGCAGTTCTTC; cdr3_aa: CASSLGAGGPNNEQFF
cdr3_length: 12; clone_size: many; v_call: TRBV24-1; j_call: TRBJ1-2; d_call: .; cdr3_nt: TGTGCCACCTCAGACGGGGTCATTGGCTACACCTTC; cdr3_aa: CATSDGVIGYTF
cdr3_length: 14; clone_size: many; v_call: TRBV7-3; j_call: TRBJ1-1; d_call: .; cdr3_nt: TGTGCCAGCAGCTTATCGGAAATGAACACTGAAGCTTTCTTT; cdr3_aa: CASSLSEMNTEAFF
cdr3_length: 15; clone_size: medium-sized; v_call: TRBV7-2; j_call: TRBJ1-5; d_call: TRBD1; cdr3_nt: TGTGCCAGCAGCTGGGGGACAGGGGGAGGTCAGCCCCAGCATTTT; cdr3_aa: CASSWGTGGGQPQHF
cdr3_length: 14; clone_size: many; v_call: TRBV12-3/TRBV12-4; j_call: TRBJ2-3; d_call: .; cdr3_nt: TGTGCCAGCCCGCCCCAGAATAGTTGGGATACGCAGTATTTT; cdr3_aa: CASPPQNSWDTQYF
cdr3_length: 15; clone_size: many; v_call: TRBV6-1; j_call: TRBJ2-5; d_call: TRBD2; cdr3_nt: TGTGCCAGCAGTTCGCGGGGGGGCGACCGAGAGACCCAGTACTTC; cdr3_aa: CASSSRGGDRETQYF
cdr3_length: 15; clone_size: .; v_call: TRBV5-1; j_call: TRBJ1-1; d_call: .; cdr3_nt: TGCGCCAGCAGCTTGCGAAAGGGAAGAGGCACTGAAGCTTTCTTT; cdr3_aa: CASSLRKGRGTEAFF
cdr3_length: 17; clone_size: many; v_call: TRBV11-2; j_call: TRBJ2-3; d_call: .; cdr3_nt: TGTGCCAGCAGCTCCCTTGAGAGGCCACACTTCACAGATACGCAGTATTTT; cdr3_aa: CASSSLERPHFTDTQYF
cdr3_length: 15; clone_size: many; v_call: TRBV7-8; j_call: TRBJ1-6; d_call: .; cdr3_nt: TGTGCCAGCAGCTTAGCGCAGGGTTTTAATTCACCCCTCCACTTT; cdr3_aa: CASSLAQGFNSPLHF
cdr3_length: 19; clone_size: .; v_call: TRBV28; j_call: TRBJ2-3; d_call: TRBD2; cdr3_nt: TGTGCCAGCAGCTATACGGGACTAGCGGGAGGAGGAGGCGCAGATACGCAGTATTTT; cdr3_aa: CASSYTGLAGGGGADTQYF
cdr3_length: 15; clone_size: many; v_call: TRBV7-2; j_call: TRBJ1-1; d_call: .; cdr3_nt: TGTGCCAGCAGCGTCCGAGGGGAGGGGGGCACTGAAGCTTTCTTT; cdr3_aa: CASSVRGEGGTEAFF
cdr3_length: 14; clone_size: many; v_call: TRBV12-3/TRBV12-4; j_call: TRBJ1-5; d_call: .; cdr3_nt: TGTGCCAGCAGTTTCCCCCCTCTGGGTCAGCCCCAGCATTTT; cdr3_aa: CASSFPPLGQPQHF
cdr3_length: 18; clone_size: many; v_call: TRBV4-1; j_call: TRBJ1-3; d_call: .; cdr3_nt: TGCGCCAGCAGCCAAGTTGATCTGGTAGTCAACTCTGGAAACACCATATATTTT; cdr3_aa: CASSQVDLVVNSGNTIYF
cdr3_length: 18; clone_size: many; v_call: TRBV6-6; j_call: TRBJ2-1; d_call: TRBD1; cdr3_nt: TGTGCCAGCAGTTACTGGGGGGACAGGGTCCTTTCCTACAATGAGCAGTTCTTC; cdr3_aa: CASSYWGDRVLSYNEQFF
cdr3_length: 16; clone_size: few; v_call: TRBV14; j_call: TRBJ1-3; d_call: .; cdr3_nt: TGTGCCAGCAGCCAACGACGGCGGAGCTCTGGAAACACCATATATTTT; cdr3_aa: CASSQRRRSSGNTIYF
cdr3_length: 15; clone_size: once; v_call: TRBV7-6; j_call: TRBJ2-7; d_call: TRBD2; cdr3_nt: TGTGCCAGCAGCGCGACTAGCGGGGCCGCCTACGAGCTGTACTTC; cdr3_aa: CASSATSGAAYELYF
cdr3_length: 13; clone_size: many; v_call: TRBV6-1; j_call: TRBJ2-2; d_call: TRBD1; cdr3_nt: TGTGCCAGCGGAGGACAGGGTCCCGGGGAGCTGTTTTTT; cdr3_aa: CASGGQGPGELFF
cdr3_length: 14; clone_size: many; v_call: TRBV7-9; j_call: TRBJ1-5; d_call: .; cdr3_nt: TGTGCCAGCAGCTTAGACGCCGGGGATCAGCCCCAGCATTTT; cdr3_aa: CASSLDAGDQPQHF
cdr3_length: 14; clone_size: many; v_call: TRBV15; j_call: TRBJ1-2; d_call: .; cdr3_nt: TGTGCCACCAGCAGAGAAGGGGATGGCTATGGCTACACCTTC; cdr3_aa: CATSREGDGYGYTF
cdr3_length: 14; clone_size: .; v_call: TRBV3-1; j_call: TRBJ1-5; d_call: .; cdr3_nt: TGTGCCAGCTCTCTATGGTATAGCAATCAGCCCCAGCATTTT; cdr3_aa: CASSLWYSNQPQHF
cdr3_length: 17; clone_size: few; v_call: TRBV3-1; j_call: TRBJ2-5; d_call: TRBD2; cdr3_nt: TGTGCCAGCAGCCAACACGCTAGCGGGGGCCTTCAAGAGACCCAGTACTTC; cdr3_aa: CASSQHASGGLQETQYF
cdr3_length: 16; clone_size: many; v_call: TRBV7-6; j_call: TRBJ2-3; d_call: .; cdr3_nt: TGTGCCAGCAGCCTAGGGGCCCAGACCTCCTCCGATACGCAGTATTTT; cdr3_aa: CASSLGAQTSSDTQYF
cdr3_length: 13; clone_size: many; v_call: TRBV30; j_call: TRBJ1-1; d_call: .; cdr3_nt: TGTGCCTGGAGTGCACAATTGAACACTGAAGCTTTCTTT; cdr3_aa: CAWSAQLNTEAFF
cdr3_length: 15; clone_size: many; v_call: TRBV7-3; j_call: TRBJ1-6; d_call: .; cdr3_nt: TGTGCCAGCAGCTTAAAATTAGGGTGGAATTCACCCCTCCACTTT; cdr3_aa: CASSLKLGWNSPLHF
cdr3_length: 13; clone_size: many; v_call: TRBV28; j_call: TRBJ1-1; d_call: .; cdr3_nt: TGTGCCAGCAGTTTATCGGATTTCATGGGAGCTTTCTTT; cdr3_aa: CASSLSDFMGAFF
cdr3_length: 9; clone_size: few; v_call: TRBV29-1; j_call: TRBJ1-2; d_call: .; cdr3_nt: TGCAGCGTTGATTCTGGCTACACCTTC; cdr3_aa: CSVDSGYTF
cdr3_length: 13; clone_size: many; v_call: TRBV10-3; j_call: TRBJ2-7; d_call: .; cdr3_nt: TGTGCCATCAGCTCCATGGGAACCTACGAGCAGTACTTC; cdr3_aa: CAISSMGTYEQYF
cdr3_length: 11; clone_size: .; v_call: TRBV20-1; j_call: TRBJ2-7; d_call: .; cdr3_nt: TGCAGTGCTAGCGACATATACGAGCAGTACTTC; cdr3_aa: CSASDIYEQYF
cdr3_length: 16; clone_size: many; v_call: TRBV11-2; j_call: TRBJ2-5; d_call: TRBD2; cdr3_nt: TGTGCCAGCAGCCCCATGCGGGGGGGGGCCAAAGAGACCCAGTACTTC; cdr3_aa: CASSPMRGGAKETQYF
cdr3_length: 14; clone_size: many; v_call: TRBV7-3; j_call: TRBJ2-3; d_call: .; cdr3_nt: TGTGCCAGCAGCTTAGGCCCCCCGGCAGATACGCAGTATTTT; cdr3_aa: CASSLGPPADTQYF
cdr3_length: 13; clone_size: few; v_call: TRBV27; j_call: TRBJ2-1; d_call: .; cdr3_nt: TGTGCCAGCACCCCTGGCCCGTACAATGAGCAGTTCTTC; cdr3_aa: CASTPGPYNEQFF
cdr3_length: 13; clone_size: many; v_call: TRBV19; j_call: TRBJ1-1; d_call: .; cdr3_nt: TGTGCCAGTAGTATGTACCGAGACACTGAAGCTTTCTTT; cdr3_aa: CASSMYRDTEAFF
cdr3_length: 12; clone_size: many; v_call: TRBV6-1; j_call: TRBJ2-1; d_call: .; cdr3_nt: TGTGCCAGCAGTGTTGTAGGCAATGAGCAGTTCTTC; cdr3_aa: CASSVVGNEQFF
cdr3_length: 16; clone_size: once; v_call: TRBV28; j_call: TRBJ2-7; d_call: .; cdr3_nt: TGTGCCAGCAGTTGGGCGTACTCGGCCGGACCCTACGAGCAGTACTTC; cdr3_aa: CASSWAYSAGPYEQYF
cdr3_length: 17; clone_size: many; v_call: TRBV28; j_call: TRBJ2-1; d_call: TRBD2; cdr3_nt: TGTGCCAGCAGAGGGACTAGCGGGAGGGGAAACTACAATGAGCAGTTCTTC; cdr3_aa: CASRGTSGRGNYNEQFF
cdr3_length: 14; clone_size: many; v_call: TRBV28; j_call: TRBJ2-1; d_call: TRBD2; cdr3_nt: TGTGCCAGCAGAACTGCTAGCGGACGGAATGAGCAGTTCTTC; cdr3_aa: CASRTASGRNEQFF
cdr3_length: 15; clone_size: many; v_call: TRBV2; j_call: TRBJ2-1; d_call: .; cdr3_nt: TGTGCCAGCAGTGAATACAGGATCCATCACAATGAGCAGTTCTTC; cdr3_aa: CASSEYRIHHNEQFF
cdr3_length: 17; clone_size: many; v_call: TRBV28; j_call: TRBJ1-5; d_call: .; cdr3_nt: TGTGCCAGCAGTCAGGGAGGTAGCGTCCGTCGGAATCAGCCCCAGCATTTT; cdr3_aa: CASSQGGSVRRNQPQHF
cdr3_length: 15; clone_size: few; v_call: TRBV7-9; j_call: TRBJ2-7; d_call: .; cdr3_nt: TGTGCCAGCAGCCCCTTTGGGGGGTTTAGTTACGAGCAGTACTTC; cdr3_aa: CASSPFGGFSYEQYF